This T cell receptor (beta chain) was documented in a study of T cells in Graves' hyperthyroidism and ophthalmopathy. Study observations and caveats: Most clonotypes expanded in thyroid above 0.001 were likewise present in blood.

CDR3 length equals 15 residues. V was clipped by 5 bases and J by 4 bases; unmatched bases: 10. Germline values: CDR1 SGHAT, CDR2 FQNNGV. This clonotype was detected ten times or more. What it binds is not known. Diagnoses used clinical symptoms, serum thyroxine and TRAb, thyroid ultrasound and orbital computed tomography. 10 ml fresh peripheral blood yielded the PBMCs. RNA transcripts yielded amplified TCR beta CDR3 regions. Primed by the HTBI set, a first-round RT-PCR was run on the TCR CDR3. TCRdb independently ran MiXCR on the multiplex PCR reads; one entry per CDR3 protein. Here the sample spans more than 550,000 distinct CDR3 sequences, around 16% being singletons.

Sequencing input: blood. The chain has TRBV11-2 and TRBJ2-7, with 8 bases aligning to TRBD1. This sequence was found in a man aged 45 to 65 with Graves' hyperthyroidism. CDR3 sequence reads: CASSKPRDRLYEQYF. In nucleotides, the CDR3 is TGTGCCAGCAGCAAGCCTCGGGACAGGCTTTACGAGCAGTACTTC. The entire variable domain, with the rest obtained from reference TRBV11-2 and TRBJ2-7, is as follows: EAGVAQSPRYKIIEKRQSVAFWCNPISGHATLYWYQQILGQGPKLLIQFQNNGVVDDSQLPKDRFSAERLKGVDSTLKIQPAKLEDSAVYLCASSKPRDRLYEQYFGPGTRLTVT.